Below are 8 T cell receptor beta chains sequenced from a single sample in a study of T-cell memory formation after mild COVID-19. MiXCR, applied by TCRdb to the 5' RACE reads, yields one record per CDR3 protein. The sample lists 300,000 to 350,000 distinct CDR3 sequences; roughly 21% were seen once. The sequencing input was PBMCs or a T cell subset sorted from them (not recorded which). The receptors come from a man aged 18 to 29 who had mild COVID-19 (a few samples of this study predate the infection). Cell type and time point are not known.

V gene TRBV9 combines with J gene TRBJ2-3; 7 bases are shared with TRBD1. This CDR3 is 13 amino acids long. V shed 3 bases, J shed 3 bases, and the junction held 1 base outside the gene matches. Germline CDR1 SGDLS, CDR2 YYNGEE. CDR3 in DNA: TGTGCCAGCAGCGCGGACAGGACAGATACGCAGTATTTT. This gives the protein CASSADRTDTQYF.

Only a few counts were recorded for this clonotype. The chain recombines TRBV20-1 with TRBJ2-1; possibly TRBD2 for D (5 bases). V lost 1 base, J lost 3 bases, and 10 bases lay in between. This CDR3 is 14 amino acids long. Germline-derived CDR1 and CDR2 are DFQATT and SNEGSKA (reference sequence). The DNA for the CDR3 is TGCAGTGCTAGAGTTTCGGGATACTACAATGAGCAGTTCTTC. This sequence encodes CSARVSGYYNEQFF.

The chain is built from TRBV12-3 or TRBV12-4 and TRBJ2-7; D remains unclear. CDR3 length: 14 residues. V shed 7 bases and J shed 2 bases, with 15 bases lying between them. The CDR3 DNA reads TGTGCCAGCAAGCCCGACGGGTCCCCCTACGAGCAGTACTTC. Its translation is CASKPDGSPYEQYF.

This chain connects TRBV27 to TRBJ2-1, with D perhaps matching TRBD1 or TRBD2 (5 bases each). The CDR3 sequence is 10 residues long. Trimming took 10 bases from V and 10 from J, leaving 11 bases between them. From germline, CDR1 is MNHEY and CDR2 SMNVEV (reference sequence). The DNA of the CDR3 is TGTGCCATCGGGAACAGGGAGCAGTTCTTC. It encodes CAIGNREQFF.

This clonotype appeared a few times. This chain links TRBV5-1 with TRBJ2-1, with unresolved D. The germline V gene has CDR1 SGHRS and CDR2 YFSETQ. The CDR3 contains 15 residues. V lost 4 bases, J lost 0 bases, and 11 bases lay in between. The CDR3 reads CASSTALSSYNEQFF. The CDR3 DNA reads TGCGCCAGCAGCACGGCCCTGAGCTCCTACAATGAGCAGTTCTTC. The variable domain in full, completed from reference TRBV5-1 and TRBJ2-1, reads KAGVTQTPRYLIKTRGQQVTLSCSPISGHRSVSWYQQTPGQGLQFLFEYFSETQRNKGNFPGRFSGRQFSNSRSEMNVSTLELGDSALYLCASSTALSSYNEQFFGPGTRLTVL.

This clonotype has just a few counts. This chain joins TRBV5-1 and TRBJ1-5; D perhaps matches TRBD1 (5 bases). Trimming shortened V by 0 bases and J by 4 bases, and 8 bases separated the two germline ends. Germline V CDR1 and CDR2: SGHRS, YFSETQ. There are 14 residues in the CDR3. The CDR3 here is CASSLGEGNQPQHF. In DNA, the CDR3 is TGCGCCAGCAGCTTGGGTGAGGGGAATCAGCCCCAGCATTTT.

The chain employs TRBV20-1 and TRBJ2-7; TRBD1 is a possible D gene (5 bases). V was cut by 2 bases and J by 6 bases, with 14 bases left in between. The CDR3 has 13 amino acids. Germline lookup yields CDR1 DFQATT and CDR2 SNEGSKA (reference sequence). This CDR3 is CSARPDSWSEQYF. The CDR3 DNA follows: TGCAGTGCTAGACCTGACAGCTGGTCCGAGCAGTACTTC.

This clonotype was recorded a few times. This rearrangement joins TRBV29-1 to TRBJ2-1; 9 bases are shared with TRBD1. Trimming at V came to 1 base and at J to 1 base, leaving 5 bases not matched to a gene. This CDR3 has 16 amino acids. From germline, CDR1 is SQVTM and CDR2 ANQGSEA. CDR3 residues: CSVEGQGVISYNEQFF. The CDR3, as DNA: TGCAGCGTTGAAGGACAGGGGGTGATATCCTACAATGAGCAGTTCTTC.